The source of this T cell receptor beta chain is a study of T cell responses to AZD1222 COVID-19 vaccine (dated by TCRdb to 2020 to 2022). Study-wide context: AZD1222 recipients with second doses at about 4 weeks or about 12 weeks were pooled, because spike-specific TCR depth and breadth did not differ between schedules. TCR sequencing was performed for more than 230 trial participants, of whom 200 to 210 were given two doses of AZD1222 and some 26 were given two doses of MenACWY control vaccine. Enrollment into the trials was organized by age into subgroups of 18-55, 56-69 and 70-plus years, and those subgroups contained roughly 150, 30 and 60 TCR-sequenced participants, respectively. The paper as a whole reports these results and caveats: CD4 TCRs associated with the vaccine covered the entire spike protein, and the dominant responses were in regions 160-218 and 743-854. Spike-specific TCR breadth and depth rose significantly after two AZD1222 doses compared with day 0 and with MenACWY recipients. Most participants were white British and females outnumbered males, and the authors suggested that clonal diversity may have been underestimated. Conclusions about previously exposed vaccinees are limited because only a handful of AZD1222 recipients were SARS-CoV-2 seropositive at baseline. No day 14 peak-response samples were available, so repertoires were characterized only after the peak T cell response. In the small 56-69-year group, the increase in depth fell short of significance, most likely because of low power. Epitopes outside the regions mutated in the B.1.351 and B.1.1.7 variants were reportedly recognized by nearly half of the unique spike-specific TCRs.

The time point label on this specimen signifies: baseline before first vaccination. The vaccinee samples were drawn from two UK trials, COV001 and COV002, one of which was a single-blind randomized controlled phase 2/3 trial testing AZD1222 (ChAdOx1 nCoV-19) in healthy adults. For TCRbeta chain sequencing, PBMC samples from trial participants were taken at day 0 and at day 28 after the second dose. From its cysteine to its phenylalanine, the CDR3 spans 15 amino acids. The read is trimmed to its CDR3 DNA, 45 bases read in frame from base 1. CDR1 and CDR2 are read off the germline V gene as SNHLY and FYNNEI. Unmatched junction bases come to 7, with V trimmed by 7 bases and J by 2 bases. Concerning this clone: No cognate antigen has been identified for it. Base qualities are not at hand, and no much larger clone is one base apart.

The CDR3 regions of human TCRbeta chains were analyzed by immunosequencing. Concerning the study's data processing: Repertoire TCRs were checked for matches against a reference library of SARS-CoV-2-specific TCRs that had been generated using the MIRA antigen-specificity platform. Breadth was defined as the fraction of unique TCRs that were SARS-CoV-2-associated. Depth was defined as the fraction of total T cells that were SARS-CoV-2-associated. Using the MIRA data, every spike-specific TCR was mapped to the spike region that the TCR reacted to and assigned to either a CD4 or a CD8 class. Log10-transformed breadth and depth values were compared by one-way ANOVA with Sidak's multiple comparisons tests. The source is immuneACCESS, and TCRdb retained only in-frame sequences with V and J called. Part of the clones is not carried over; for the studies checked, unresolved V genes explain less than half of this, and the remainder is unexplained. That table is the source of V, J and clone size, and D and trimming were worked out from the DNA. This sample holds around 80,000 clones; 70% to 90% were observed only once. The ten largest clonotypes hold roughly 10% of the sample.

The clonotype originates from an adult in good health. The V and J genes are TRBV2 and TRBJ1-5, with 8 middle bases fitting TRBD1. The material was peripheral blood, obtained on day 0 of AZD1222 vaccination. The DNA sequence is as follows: TGTGCCAGCACTCCGACAGGGGTGGGCAATCAGCCCCAGCATTTT. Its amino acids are CASTPTGVGNQPQHF.